A single sample gave rise to the 27 T cell receptor beta chains below, sequenced in a study of T cell changes during pregnancy in multiple sclerosis. Assay: immunoSEQ multiplex PCR; the TCRdb copy retains only in-frame clones and omits some. The repertoire holds about 100,000 clones, over 80% seen once, with more than 2.5% in the top ten. The sequences come from peripheral blood, collected in the first trimester of pregnancy. The receptors were gathered from a female donor with multiple sclerosis, enrolled in a pregnancy study.

The chain recombines TRBV5-4 with TRBJ2-1, with 7 nucleotides matching TRBD1. Trimming cost V 0 bases and J 8 bases; bases outside gene matches: 5. The CDR3 consists of 14 residues. Germline V lookup: CDR1 SGHNT, CDR2 YYREEE (reference sequence). CDR3 protein: CASSLGAGGHEQFF. The CDR3 DNA sequence: TGTGCCAGCAGCTTGGGCGCAGGGGGACATGAGCAGTTCTTC.

V gene TRBV7-2 combines with J gene TRBJ1-1; no reliable D call. Looked up from germline, CDR1 is SGHTA and CDR2 is FQGNSA. With 5 bases removed from V and 11 bases from J, the gap between germline ends came to 18 bases. The CDR3 is 13 amino acids. As DNA, the CDR3 is TGTGCCAGCAGCGAATCTCGGGGTCCGGGGGCTTTCTTT. Translated: CASSESRGPGAFF.

The V gene is TRBV5-1, the J gene TRBJ2-3, with 11 bases identical to TRBD1. V trimming: 4 bases; J trimming: 2 bases; junction bases outside the gene matches: 15. The germline gives CDR1 SGHRS, CDR2 YFSETQ. The CDR3 sequence is 19 residues long. CDR3 in amino acids: CASSPGQGVSSGNTDTQYF. CDR3 nucleotide sequence: TGCGCCAGCAGCCCGGGACAGGGGGTTTCTAGCGGGAACACAGATACGCAGTATTTT.

V usage is TRBV7-8 and J usage is TRBJ2-6, with TRBD2 identical over 7 bases. There are 21 residues in the CDR3. The V gene end was trimmed by 4 bases and the J gene end by 0 bases; junction bases not matched to a gene: 18. Germline V gene lookup returns CDR1 SGHVS and CDR2 FQNEAQ. This chain's CDR3 is CASSSLRGDAASTSGANVLTF. The CDR3, as DNA: TGTGCCAGCAGCTCCCTCCGGGGGGATGCAGCCTCCACCTCTGGGGCCAACGTCCTGACTTTC.

The gene calls are TRBV28 and TRBJ2-7; the D is unclear. V dropped 6 bases and J dropped 3 bases, with 18 bases sitting between them. This CDR3 has 15 amino acids. From germline, CDR1 is MDHEN and CDR2 SYDVKM. The CDR3 DNA reads as TGTGCCAGCAGCCCCCCTGCGGCCCTTCTCTACGAGCAGTACTTC. It codes for CASSPPAALLYEQYF.

The rearrangement joins TRBV11-2 to TRBJ1-3, with 7 positions matching TRBD1. The CDR3 length is 14 residues. The ends lost 5 bases at V and 3 bases at J; junction bases unmatched: 4. Per the germline V gene, CDR1 is SGHAT and CDR2 is FQNNGV. The CDR3 DNA reads as TGTGCCAGCAGCGCCGACAGGGTTGGAAACACCATATATTTT. This translates into CASSADRVGNTIYF.

The gene calls are TRBV28 and TRBJ2-7; a weak D match, TRBD2 (5 bases). Trimming removed 10 bases at V and 2 bases at J, with 12 bases between. This CDR3 is 12 amino acids long. Germline V gene sequence: CDR1 MDHEN, CDR2 SYDVKM. The CDR3 nucleotides read TGTGCCACCATGGCAGCGGCCTACGAGCAGTACTTC. This sequence encodes CATMAAAYEQYF.

This clone was observed a handful of times. This chain links TRBV28 with TRBJ2-7; TRBD2 agrees at 10 bases. The trim removed 2 bases at V and 1 base at J, leaving 8 bases unmatched. There are 17 residues in the CDR3. Germline V gives CDR1 MDHEN, CDR2 SYDVKM. The CDR3 reads CASSLPASGSLSYEQYF. In nucleotides, the CDR3 is TGTGCCAGCAGTTTACCGGCTAGCGGGAGCCTTTCCTACGAGCAGTACTTC.

This chain uses TRBV18 with TRBJ2-7, with D perhaps TRBD2 (6 bases). The CDR3 has 13 amino acids. Germline V gene lookup returns CDR1 KGHSH and CDR2 LQKENI. V was pared by 3 bases and J by 9 bases, with 15 bases between. The CDR3 loop reads CASSPREAAVQYF. DNA for the CDR3: TGTGCCAGCTCACCCAGGGAGGCGGCGGTGCAGTACTTC.

V is TRBV6-5 and J is TRBJ2-1, with D unclear. Trimming took 8 bases from V and 3 from J, leaving 11 bases between them. This CDR3 spans 13 amino acids. Germline loops: CDR1 MNHEY, CDR2 SVGAGI. The CDR3: CASGDGFYNEQFF. Here the CDR3 DNA reads TGTGCCAGCGGCGACGGGTTCTACAATGAGCAGTTCTTC.

The rearrangement joins TRBV6-5 to TRBJ1-5; no firm D call. Trimming took 0 bases from V and 1 from J, leaving 7 bases between them. Germline V lookup: CDR1 MNHEY, CDR2 SVGAGI. The CDR3 contains 15 residues. The CDR3 spells CASSYSQSSNQPQHF. The CDR3 coding sequence is TGTGCCAGCAGTTACTCGCAGTCAAGCAATCAGCCCCAGCATTTT.

The chain has TRBV2 and TRBJ2-7; tentatively, D is TRBD2 (6 bases). The length of the CDR3 is 16 residues. Trimming cost V 5 bases and J 0 bases, with 17 bases left between them. CDR1 and CDR2 from the germline V gene are SNHLY and FYNNEI. The CDR3 loop is CASSSPTSSSSYEQYF. DNA of the CDR3: TGTGCCAGCAGTTCCCCTACTAGCTCGAGCTCCTACGAGCAGTACTTC.

The chain joins TRBV7-8 to TRBJ2-7; possibly TRBD1 for D (5 bases). V was pared by 4 bases and J by 0 bases, with 7 bases between. The CDR3 totals 13 residues. The germline V gene has CDR1 SGHVS and CDR2 FQNEAQ. The CDR3 spells CASSWGGSYEQYF. CDR3 in DNA: TGTGCCAGCAGCTGGGGCGGCTCCTACGAGCAGTACTTC.

This clone was found once. The V call is TRBV2, the J call TRBJ2-7; 8 nucleotides agree with TRBD1. The CDR3 runs 13 residues. The germline gives CDR1 SNHLY, CDR2 FYNNEI. The trim removed 6 bases at V and 7 bases at J, leaving 8 bases unmatched. The CDR3 DNA is TGTGCCAGCAGAACAGGGGGGACGGGAGAGCAGTACTTC. Its translation is CASRTGGTGEQYF. Based on the CDR3 plus reference TRBV2 and TRBJ2-7, the full variable domain is EPEVTQTPSHQVTQMGQEVILRCVPISNHLYFYWYRQILGQKVEFLVSFYNNEISEKSEIFDDQFSVERPDGSNFTLKIRSTKLEDSAMYFCASRTGGTGEQYFGPGTRLTVT.

The chain is built from TRBV2 and TRBJ1-5, with D possibly TRBD1 on 5 matching bases. Trimming left V 11 bases short and J 7 bases short, with 18 bases between. CDR3 size: 13 residues. Per the germline V gene, CDR1 is SNHLY and CDR2 is FYNNEI. Here the CDR3 DNA reads TGTGCCGGTGGGAGGGGAAGGGGACAGCCCCAGCATTTT. It translates to CAGGRGRGQPQHF.

V gene TRBV5-1 combines with J gene TRBJ1-2; D remains unclear. CDR1 and CDR2 (germline): SGHRS, YFSETQ. The V and J ends lost 4 bases and 4 bases respectively, with 20 bases between them. This CDR3 has 16 amino acids. This CDR3 reads CASSPLAEGSIYGYTF. The CDR3 bases are TGCGCCAGCAGCCCCCTCGCCGAGGGAAGCATCTATGGCTACACCTTC.

The chain has TRBV6-6 and TRBJ1-5; D remains ambiguous. Germline V gene sequence: CDR1 MNHNY, CDR2 SVGAGI (reference sequence). The CDR3 is 12 residues long. With 5 bases removed from V and 4 bases from J, the gap between germline ends came to 6 bases. For the CDR3, the DNA is TGTGCCAGCAGTCGAGAGAATCAGCCCCAGCATTTT. Protein product: CASSRENQPQHF.

The V call is TRBV9, the J call TRBJ1-5; D not resolved. Trimming left V 0 bases short and J 6 bases short, with 13 bases between. The CDR3 has 15 residues. Germline CDR1 and CDR2: SGDLS and YYNGEE. The CDR3 nucleotides are TGTGCCAGCAGCGTAGACCCCTCCGAGGGTCAGCCCCAGCATTTT. Residues: CASSVDPSEGQPQHF.

Only one count was recorded for this clone. The CDR3 sequence is CASSQAGTGGRTDTQYF. The CDR3 DNA follows: TGTGCCAGCAGCCAAGCCGGGACAGGGGGCCGAACAGATACGCAGTATTTT. The chain uses TRBV4-2 and TRBJ2-3; 12 bases are shared with TRBD1. J gave up 3 bases and V 1 base, and 5 bases lay outside the gene matches. Germline lookup yields CDR1 LGHNA and CDR2 YNFKEQ. This CDR3 has 17 residues.

The chain uses TRBV7-9 and TRBJ2-7; D is unresolved. The CDR3 contains 12 residues. Trimming left V 4 bases short and J 4 bases short, with 8 bases between. CDR1 is SEHNR and CDR2 is FQNEAQ in the germline V gene (reference sequence). CDR3 bases: TGTGCCAGCAGCTCTACCCCTTACGAGCAGTACTTC. Its translation: CASSSTPYEQYF.

The V call is TRBV4-1, the J call TRBJ2-7; D not resolved. From germline, CDR1 is MGHRA and CDR2 YSYEKL. The CDR3 sequence is 14 residues long. Trimming took off 0 bases at V and 3 bases at J, with 9 bases between the two ends. CDR3 protein: CASSQELGLYEQYF. The CDR3, as DNA: TGCGCCAGCAGCCAAGAGTTGGGCCTCTACGAGCAGTACTTC.

The CDR3 spells CASSLAGLSYEQYF. DNA for the CDR3: TGTGCCAGCAGCCTTGCGGGACTGTCCTACGAGCAGTACTTC. The V call is TRBV11-2, the J call TRBJ2-7, with a weak D call TRBD2 (6 bases). The CDR3 runs to 14 residues. V gave up 5 bases and J gave up 1 base, with 12 bases separating them. Germline lookup yields CDR1 SGHAT and CDR2 FQNNGV.

The J gene is TRBJ1-5, the V gene TRBV18; 7 positions agree with TRBD1. CDR1 and CDR2 from the germline V gene are KGHSH and LQKENI. The CDR3 is 16 amino acids. The trim removed 3 bases at V and 5 bases at J, leaving 10 bases unmatched. In nucleotides, the CDR3 is TGTGCCAGCTCACCGGCGGACAGGTCGGAGGATCAGCCCCAGCATTTT. Protein: CASSPADRSEDQPQHF.

A few counts support this clone. The chain recombines TRBV10-3 with TRBJ1-1, with 10 bases identical to TRBD1. The trim removed 7 bases at V and 1 base at J, leaving 6 bases unmatched. There are 15 residues in the CDR3. CDR1 and CDR2 from the germline V gene are ENHRY and SYGVKD. CDR3 DNA sequence: TGTGCCATCATGGAGACAGGGGGCCCGAACACTGAAGCTTTCTTT. Amino acids: CAIMETGGPNTEAFF.

The chain links TRBV6-5 to TRBJ1-1, with D uncertain. CDR3 length: 13 residues. Germline lookup yields CDR1 MNHEY and CDR2 SVGAGI. Trimming shortened V by 5 bases and J by 1 base, and 8 bases separated the two germline ends. CDR3 sequence: CASSAPGNTEAFF. In nucleotides, the CDR3 is TGTGCCAGCAGTGCCCCAGGGAACACTGAAGCTTTCTTT.

This chain uses TRBV4-3 with TRBJ1-1; D may be TRBD1 (5 bases). V was clipped by 0 bases and J by 7 bases, with 9 bases between them. The CDR3 contains 13 residues. Germline CDR1 and CDR2: LGHNA and YSLEER. The CDR3 coding sequence is TGCGCCAGCAGCCAAGATCAGGGAATTGAAGCTTTCTTT. This sequence encodes CASSQDQGIEAFF.

The gene calls are TRBV7-2 and TRBJ1-2; unclear D gene. Germline V gives CDR1 SGHTA, CDR2 FQGNSA. Trimming stripped 5 bases from V and 8 bases from J, with 15 bases between. This CDR3 has 13 residues. The CDR3 nucleotides read TGTGCCAGCAGCCCCACGACCGGCGGGGGCTACACCTTC. Protein: CASSPTTGGGYTF.